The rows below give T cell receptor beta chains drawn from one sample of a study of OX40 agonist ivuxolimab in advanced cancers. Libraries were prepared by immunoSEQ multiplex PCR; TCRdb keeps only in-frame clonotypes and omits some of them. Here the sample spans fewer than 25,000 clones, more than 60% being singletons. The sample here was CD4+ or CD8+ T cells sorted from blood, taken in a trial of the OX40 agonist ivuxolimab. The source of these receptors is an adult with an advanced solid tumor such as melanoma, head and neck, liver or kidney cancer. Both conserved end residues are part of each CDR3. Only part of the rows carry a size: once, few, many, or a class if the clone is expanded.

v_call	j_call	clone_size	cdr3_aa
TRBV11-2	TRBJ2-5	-	CASSASGGPETQYF
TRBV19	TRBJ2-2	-	CASSIASGRAPGELFF
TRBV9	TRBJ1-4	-	CASSLTTGLDNEKLFF
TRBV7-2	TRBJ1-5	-	CASSLGLSQPQHF
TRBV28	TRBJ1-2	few	CASSLGGQNYGYTF
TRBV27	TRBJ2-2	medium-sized	CASSLIGSGELFF
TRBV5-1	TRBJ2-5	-	CASSLLAGDPETQYF
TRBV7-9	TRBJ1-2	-	CASSFSEGDGYTF
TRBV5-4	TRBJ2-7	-	CASSTGEGPYEQYF
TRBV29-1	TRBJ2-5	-	CSVERTGETQYF